The sample holds one count of the clone carrying this T cell receptor (beta chain). Here immunoSEQ multiplex PCR was the method, and the copy in TCRdb shows in-frame clones only, minus some. This sample carries about 56,000 clones, roughly 84% of them seen once, and the ten largest clones take around 13%. The source of the sample is a study of blood T cell repertoires in COVID-19. Germline V gene sequence: CDR1 SGHAT, CDR2 FQNNGV. V shed 5 bases, J shed 4 bases, and the junction held 7 bases outside the gene matches. The CDR3 has 15 residues. The sequenced material came from peripheral blood. The sequence derives from a woman older than 75 with acute or convalescent COVID-19. V is TRBV11-2 and J is TRBJ2-4; 8 bases line up with TRBD1. The CDR3 loop reads CASSPGTGIKNIQYF. For the CDR3, the DNA is TGTGCCAGCAGCCCAGGGACAGGCATAAAAAACATTCAGTACTTC.